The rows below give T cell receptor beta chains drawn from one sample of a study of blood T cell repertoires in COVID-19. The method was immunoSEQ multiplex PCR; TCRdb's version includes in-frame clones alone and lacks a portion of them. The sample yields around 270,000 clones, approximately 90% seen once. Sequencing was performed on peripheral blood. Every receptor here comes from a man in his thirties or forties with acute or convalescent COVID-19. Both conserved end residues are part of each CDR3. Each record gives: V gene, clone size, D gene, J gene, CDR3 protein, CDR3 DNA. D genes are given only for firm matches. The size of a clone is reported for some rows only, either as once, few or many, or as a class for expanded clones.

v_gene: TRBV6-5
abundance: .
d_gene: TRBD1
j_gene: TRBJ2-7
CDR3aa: CASNPGGALSYEQYF
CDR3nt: TGTGCCAGCAACCCAGGGGGCGCCCTGTCCTACGAGCAGTACTTC

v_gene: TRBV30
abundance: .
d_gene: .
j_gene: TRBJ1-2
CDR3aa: CAWRRTEYFYGYTF
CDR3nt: TGTGCCTGGAGGAGAACAGAGTATTTCTATGGCTACACCTTC

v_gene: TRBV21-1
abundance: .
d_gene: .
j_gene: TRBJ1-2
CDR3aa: CATRGKSDGYTF
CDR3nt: TGTGCCACACGGGGGAAGTCGGATGGCTACACCTTC

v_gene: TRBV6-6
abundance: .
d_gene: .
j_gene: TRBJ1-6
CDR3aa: CASSPPGSPLHF
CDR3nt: TGTGCCAGCAGTCCCCCGGGTTCACCCCTCCACTTT

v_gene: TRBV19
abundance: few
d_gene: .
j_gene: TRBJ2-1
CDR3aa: CASSRTSTGSYNEQFF
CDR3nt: TGTGCCAGTAGTCGAACTTCGACTGGCTCCTACAATGAGCAGTTCTTC

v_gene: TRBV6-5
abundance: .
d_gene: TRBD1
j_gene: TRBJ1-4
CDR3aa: CASNHRQGNEKLFF
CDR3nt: TGTGCCAGCAACCACCGACAGGGGAATGAAAAACTGTTTTTT

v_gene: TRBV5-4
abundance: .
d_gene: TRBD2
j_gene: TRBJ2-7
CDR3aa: CASSPGEGGRAAEQYF
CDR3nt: TGTGCCAGCAGCCCCGGCGAGGGCGGGAGGGCCGCTGAGCAGTACTTC

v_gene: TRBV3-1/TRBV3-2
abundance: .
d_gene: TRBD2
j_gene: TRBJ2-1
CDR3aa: CASKGTSASYEQFF
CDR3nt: TGTGCCAGCAAGGGGACTAGTGCAAGCTATGAGCAGTTCTTC

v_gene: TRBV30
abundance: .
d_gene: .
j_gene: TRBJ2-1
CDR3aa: CAWGGSKQFF
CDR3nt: TGTGCCTGGGGAGGGAGCAAGCAGTTCTTC

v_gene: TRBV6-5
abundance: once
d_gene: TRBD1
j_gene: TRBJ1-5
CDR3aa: CASSLQGTTNQPQHF
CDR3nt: TGTGCCAGCAGCTTACAGGGGACGACCAATCAGCCCCAGCATTTT

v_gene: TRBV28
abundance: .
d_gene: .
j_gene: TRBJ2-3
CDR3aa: CASPPLGVDTGDTQYF
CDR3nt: TGTGCCAGCCCACCGCTGGGAGTGGACACAGGGGATACGCAGTATTTT

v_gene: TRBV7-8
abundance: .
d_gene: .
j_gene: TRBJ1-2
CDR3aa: CASSLQGRDYGYTF
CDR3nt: TGTGCCAGCAGCTTACAGGGTAGAGACTATGGCTACACCTTC

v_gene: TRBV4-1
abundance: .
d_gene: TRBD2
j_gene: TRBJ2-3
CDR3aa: CASSQTRAGVRTDTQYF
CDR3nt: TGCGCCAGCAGCCAAACCCGAGCGGGAGTTCGAACAGATACGCAGTATTTT

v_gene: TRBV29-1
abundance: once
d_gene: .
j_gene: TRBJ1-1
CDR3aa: CSVEQQVNTEAFF
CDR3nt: TGCAGCGTTGAGCAACAGGTTAACACTGAAGCTTTCTTT

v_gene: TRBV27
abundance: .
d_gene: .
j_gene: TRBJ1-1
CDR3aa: CASNNGGAVGTEAFF
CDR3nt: TGTGCCAGCAATAACGGAGGAGCCGTCGGGACTGAAGCTTTCTTT

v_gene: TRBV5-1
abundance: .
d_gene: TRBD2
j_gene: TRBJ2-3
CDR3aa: CASSRGALAGEGDTQYF
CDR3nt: TGCGCCAGCAGCCGGGGGGCGCTAGCGGGAGAGGGAGATACGCAGTATTTT

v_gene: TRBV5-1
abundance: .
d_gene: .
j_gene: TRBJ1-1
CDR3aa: CASSPEQRNTEAFF
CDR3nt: TGCGCCAGCAGCCCAGAACAGAGGAACACTGAAGCTTTCTTT

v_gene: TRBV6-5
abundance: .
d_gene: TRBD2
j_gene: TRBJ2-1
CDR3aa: CASDWTSGYNEQFF
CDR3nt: TGTGCCAGCGATTGGACTAGCGGATACAATGAGCAGTTCTTC

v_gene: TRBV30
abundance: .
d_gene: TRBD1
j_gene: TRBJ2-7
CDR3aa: CAWTRQGSYEQYF
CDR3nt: TGTGCCTGGACGCGACAGGGATCCTACGAGCAGTACTTC

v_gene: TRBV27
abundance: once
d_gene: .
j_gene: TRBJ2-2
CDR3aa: CASSLRTVRGTGELFF
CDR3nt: TGTGCCAGCAGTTTAAGGACAGTTCGAGGGACCGGGGAGCTGTTTTTT

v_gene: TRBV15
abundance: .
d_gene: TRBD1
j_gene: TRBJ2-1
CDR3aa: CATRGTGADEQFF
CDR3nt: TGTGCCACCAGGGGGACAGGGGCTGATGAGCAGTTCTTC

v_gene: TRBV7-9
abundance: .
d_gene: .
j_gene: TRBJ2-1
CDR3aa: CASSLSRSSYNEQFF
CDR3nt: TGTGCCAGCAGCTTATCGCGAAGCTCCTACAATGAGCAGTTCTTC

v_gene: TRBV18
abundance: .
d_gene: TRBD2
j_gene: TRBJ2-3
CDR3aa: CASSPVSGGAGTQYF
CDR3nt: TGTGCCAGCTCACCGGTCAGCGGGGGGGCAGGTACGCAGTATTTT

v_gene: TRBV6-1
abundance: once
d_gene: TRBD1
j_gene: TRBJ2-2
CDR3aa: CASSGPGQGNTGELFF
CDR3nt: TGTGCCAGCAGTGGTCCGGGACAGGGGAACACCGGGGAGCTGTTTTTT

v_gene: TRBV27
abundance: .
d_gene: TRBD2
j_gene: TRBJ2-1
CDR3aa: CASSPETGRLAGVGHEQFF
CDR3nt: TGTGCCAGCAGTCCCGAGACAGGGAGGCTAGCGGGAGTCGGTCATGAGCAGTTCTTC

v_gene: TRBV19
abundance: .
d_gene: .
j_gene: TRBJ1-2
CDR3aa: CASSRQGNGYTF
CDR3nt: TGTGCCAGTAGTAGGCAGGGGAATGGCTACACCTTC

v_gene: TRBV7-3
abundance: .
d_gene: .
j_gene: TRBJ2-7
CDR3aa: CASSLGRGDEQYF
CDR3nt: TGTGCCAGCAGCTTGGGCAGGGGTGACGAGCAGTACTTC

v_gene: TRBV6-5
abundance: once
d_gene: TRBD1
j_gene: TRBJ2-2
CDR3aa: CASSQDRVTGELFF
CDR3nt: TGTGCCAGCAGTCAGGACAGGGTGACCGGGGAGCTGTTTTTT

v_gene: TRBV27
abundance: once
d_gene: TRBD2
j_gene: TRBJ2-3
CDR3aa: CASSPLAGGTDTQYF
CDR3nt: TGTGCCAGCAGTCCGCTAGCGGGGGGAACAGATACGCAGTATTTT

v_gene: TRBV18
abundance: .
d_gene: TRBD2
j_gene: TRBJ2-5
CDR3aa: CASSPRGGGTETQYF
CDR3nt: TGTGCCAGCTCACCACGCGGGGGGGGCACGGAGACCCAGTACTTC

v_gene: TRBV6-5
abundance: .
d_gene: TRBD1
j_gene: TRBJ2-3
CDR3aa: CASYSTGAGTDTQYF
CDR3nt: TGTGCCAGCTATTCCACAGGGGCCGGCACAGATACGCAGTATTTT

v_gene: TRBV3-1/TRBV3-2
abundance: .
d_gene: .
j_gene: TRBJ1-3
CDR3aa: CASSRRRDGNTIYF
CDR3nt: TGTGCCAGCAGCCGGAGACGGGATGGAAACACCATATATTTT

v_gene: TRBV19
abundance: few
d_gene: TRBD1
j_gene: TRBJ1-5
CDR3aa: CASAGTGGQPQHF
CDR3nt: TGTGCCAGTGCCGGAACAGGGGGCCAGCCCCAGCATTTT